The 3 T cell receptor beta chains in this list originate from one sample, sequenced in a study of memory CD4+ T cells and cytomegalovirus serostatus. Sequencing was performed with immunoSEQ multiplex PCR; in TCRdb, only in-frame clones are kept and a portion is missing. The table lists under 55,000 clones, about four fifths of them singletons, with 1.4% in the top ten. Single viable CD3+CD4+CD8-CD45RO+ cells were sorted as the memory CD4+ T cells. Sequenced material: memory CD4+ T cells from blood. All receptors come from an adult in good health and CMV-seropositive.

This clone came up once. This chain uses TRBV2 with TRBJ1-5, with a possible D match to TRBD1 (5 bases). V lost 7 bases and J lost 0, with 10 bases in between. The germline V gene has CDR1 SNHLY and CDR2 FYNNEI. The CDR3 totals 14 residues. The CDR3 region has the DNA TGTGCCAGCATGGGGACGAATAGCAATCAGCCCCAGCATTTT. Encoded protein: CASMGTNSNQPQHF.

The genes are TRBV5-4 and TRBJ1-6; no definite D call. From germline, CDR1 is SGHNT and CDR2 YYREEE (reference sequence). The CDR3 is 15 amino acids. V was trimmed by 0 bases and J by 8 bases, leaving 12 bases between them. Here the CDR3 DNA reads TGTGCCAGCAGCTTGGCGGCGCAGGAACATTCACCCCTCCACTTT. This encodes CASSLAAQEHSPLHF.

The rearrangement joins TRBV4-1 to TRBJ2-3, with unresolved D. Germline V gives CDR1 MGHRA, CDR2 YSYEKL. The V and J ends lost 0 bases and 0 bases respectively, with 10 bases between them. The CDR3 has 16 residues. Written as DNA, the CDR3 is TGCGCCAGCAGCCAAGATGGTTGGGGTAGCACAGATACGCAGTATTTT. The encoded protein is CASSQDGWGSTDTQYF.